This T cell receptor (beta chain) was documented in a study of type 1 and type 2 diabetes patients. Whole-study context: The cohort mixed type 1 diabetes, type 2 diabetes and nondiabetic donors.

PCR was run on genomic DNA. Multiplex PCR with 30 forward and 13 reverse primers amplified the TCR beta CDR3. TCRdb passed the multiplex PCR reads through MiXCR, listing each CDR3 protein once. The sample yields around 300,000 distinct CDR3 sequences, roughly 50% seen once. This clonotype appeared a few times. Input material: peripheral blood mononuclear cells (PBMCs). This clonotype was sampled from a man aged 18 to 29 with type 2 diabetes.

The DNA of the CDR3 is TGCAGTGCTGACGGAATAGCCGGGGGCGGAGCCGTCCAAGAGACCCAGTACTTC. Translating it yields CSADGIAGGGAVQETQYF. The chain links TRBV20-1 to TRBJ2-5, with D perhaps assigned TRBD1 or TRBD2 (6 bases each). This CDR3 has 18 residues. Per germline, CDR1 DFQATT and CDR2 SNEGSKA (reference sequence). The V gene lost 5 bases and the J gene lost 1 base, with 26 bases spanning the gap.